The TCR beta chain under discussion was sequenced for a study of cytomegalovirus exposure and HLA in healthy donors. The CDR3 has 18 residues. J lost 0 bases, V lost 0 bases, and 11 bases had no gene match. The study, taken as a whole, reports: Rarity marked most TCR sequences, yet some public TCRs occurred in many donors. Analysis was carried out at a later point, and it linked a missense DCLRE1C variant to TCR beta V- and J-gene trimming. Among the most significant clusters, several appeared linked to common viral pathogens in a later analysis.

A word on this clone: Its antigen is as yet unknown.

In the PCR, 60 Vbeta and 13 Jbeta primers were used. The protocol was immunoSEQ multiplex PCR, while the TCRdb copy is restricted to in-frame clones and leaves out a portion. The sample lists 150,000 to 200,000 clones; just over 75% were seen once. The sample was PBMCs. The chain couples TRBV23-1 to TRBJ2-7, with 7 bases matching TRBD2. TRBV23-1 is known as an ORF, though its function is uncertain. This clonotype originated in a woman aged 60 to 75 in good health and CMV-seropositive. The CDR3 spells CASSQSGLWEGLSYEQYF. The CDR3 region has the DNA TGCGCCAGCAGTCAATCGGGGCTTTGGGAGGGCCTCTCCTACGAGCAGTACTTC.